The 25 T cell receptor beta chains below were found in one sample sequenced in a study of T cell changes during pregnancy in multiple sclerosis. TCRdb's copy holds only in-frame clones and misses some; the assay was immunoSEQ multiplex PCR. The sample consists of 45,000 to 70,000 clones, 80% to 95% of them appearing once. Here the sequenced sample was peripheral blood, taken in the third trimester of pregnancy. These receptors were taken from a female donor in good health, enrolled as a control in a pregnancy study.

The chain recombines TRBV18 with TRBJ1-3; 7 positions match TRBD1. The J segment lost 0 bases and the V segment lost 5 bases, leaving 7 bases of the junction unmatched. The CDR3 length is 16 residues. Germline values: CDR1 KGHSH, CDR2 LQKENI. CDR3 sequence (DNA): TGTGCCAGCTCAACCGACAGGGAGTTCTCTGGAAACACCATATATTTT. Translation gives CASSTDREFSGNTIYF.

The chain carries TRBV5-1 and TRBJ1-6, with 8 nucleotides matching TRBD1. The J segment lost 10 bases and the V segment lost 5 bases, leaving 11 bases of the junction unmatched. Germline V lookup: CDR1 SGHRS, CDR2 YFSETQ. This CDR3 contains 15 residues. CDR3 nucleotide sequence: TGCGCCAGCAGATACGGACAGGGCAGCATCTCACCCCTCCACTTT. Translated: CASRYGQGSISPLHF.

This sequence joins TRBV19 and TRBJ2-1; TRBD2 matches 7 bases. The germline V gene encodes CDR1 LNHDA and CDR2 SQIVND (reference sequence). This CDR3 region has 15 residues. Trimming at V came to 1 base and at J to 3 bases, leaving 3 bases not matched to a gene. The DNA of the CDR3 is TGTGCCAGTAGTATAGCTAGCGGATACTACAATGAGCAGTTCTTC. It encodes CASSIASGYYNEQFF. Filled out from reference TRBV19 and TRBJ2-1, the complete variable domain reads DGGITQSPKYLFRKEGQNVTLSCEQNLNHDAMYWYRQDPGQGLRLIYYSQIVNDFQKGDIAEGYSVSREKKESFPLTVTSAQKNPTAFYLCASSIASGYYNEQFFGPGTRLTVL.

CDR3 bases: TGTGCCAGCAGCCCTTTGTTGGGCCTCACAGATACGCAGTATTTT. It specifies CASSPLLGLTDTQYF. The chain uses TRBV5-8 and TRBJ2-3; D is unresolved. CDR1 is SGHTS, CDR2 YDEGEE, per germline. The CDR3 consists of 15 residues. V was trimmed by 4 bases and J by 2 bases, leaving 14 bases between them.

The chain recombines TRBV5-1 with TRBJ1-1; TRBD1 matches 9 bases. V dropped 4 bases and J dropped 11; count of bases not matched to a gene: 9. Per the germline V gene, CDR1 is SGHRS and CDR2 is YFSETQ. The CDR3 runs 13 residues. CDR3 residues: CASSPQGAGSAFF. In nucleotides, the CDR3 is TGCGCCAGCAGCCCACAGGGGGCTGGTTCGGCTTTCTTT.

This clone was seen once. V and J are TRBV9 and TRBJ2-7; 9 bases are a match to TRBD1. CDR3 length: 15 residues. Trimming cost V 3 bases and J 1 base; bases outside gene matches: 5. Germline V CDR1 and CDR2: SGDLS, YYNGEE. The CDR3 nucleotides are TGTGCCAGCAGCGAGAGGGACAGGGCGTCCTACGAGCAGTACTTC. Its protein is CASSERDRASYEQYF.

V gene TRBV5-1 combines with J gene TRBJ1-1; no clear D gene. Per the germline V gene, CDR1 is SGHRS and CDR2 is YFSETQ. The CDR3 is 13 residues long. V lost 6 bases and J 4 bases, leaving 13 bases between the germline ends. In DNA form, the CDR3 reads TGCGCCAGCAATTACTCACCTTTCACTGAAGCTTTCTTT. It codes for CASNYSPFTEAFF. The complete variable domain, with remaining parts taken from reference TRBV5-1 and TRBJ1-1, reads KAGVTQTPRYLIKTRGQQVTLSCSPISGHRSVSWYQQTPGQGLQFLFEYFSETQRNKGNFPGRFSGRQFSNSRSEMNVSTLELGDSALYLCASNYSPFTEAFFGQGTRLTVV.

The rearrangement links TRBV28 to TRBJ1-4; 10 bases fit TRBD1. After removal of 5 bases from V and 7 bases from J, the junction contained 4 bases not matched to a gene. The CDR3 totals 14 residues. Per the germline V gene, CDR1 is MDHEN and CDR2 is SYDVKM. CDR3 in DNA: TGTGCCAGCAGTCCGGGACAGGGGAGTGAAAAACTGTTTTTT. It is translated as CASSPGQGSEKLFF.

The chain is built from TRBV21-1 and TRBJ2-5; the table assigns TRBD2, which was not confirmed against the DNA. TRBV21-1 is assigned pseudogene status. The CDR3 totals 16 residues. The CDR3 DNA reads TGTGCCAGCAGCAAACCCGATAGGCTAGCGAGAGAGACCCAGTACTTC. It codes for CASSKPDRLARETQYF.

The rearrangement joins TRBV7-6 to TRBJ2-5; possible D gene TRBD2, 5 bases. V lost 5 bases to trimming and J lost 5 bases, with 15 bases between them. Germline CDR1 and CDR2: SGHVS and FNYEAQ. The CDR3 has 14 residues. Written as DNA, the CDR3 is TGTGCCAGCAGCCCCGCCGGGGTGGGGGAGACCCAGTACTTC. This codes for CASSPAGVGETQYF. Drawing the rest from reference TRBV7-6 and TRBJ2-5, the complete variable domain is GAGVSQSPRYKVTKRGQDVALRCDPISGHVSLYWYRQALGQGPEFLTYFNYEAQQDKSGLPNDRFSAERPEGSISTLTIQRTEQRDSAMYRCASSPAGVGETQYFGPGTRLLVL.

The chain joins TRBV10-2 to TRBJ1-2; 7 positions match TRBD1. This CDR3 has 16 amino acids. V shed 6 bases and J 8 bases; nucleotides not matched to a gene: 18. CDR1 is WSHSY and CDR2 is SAAADI in the germline V gene. The CDR3 bases are TGCGCCAGCAGATCCTCTCAGGGGACAGAGATGAAGGGCTACACCTTC. It yields the protein CASRSSQGTEMKGYTF.

Worth noting for this clone: The junction and the germline gene differ at one end; a read error may be behind it. This rearrangement joins TRBV7-7 to TRBJ1-1; D uncertain. The CDR3 contains 13 residues. The germline V gene has CDR1 SSHAT and CDR2 FNYEAQ (reference sequence). The CDR3 bases are TGTGCTAGCAGCCACGACACCAACACTGAAGCTTTCTTT. It codes for CASSHDTNTEAFF. The whole variable domain, remainder taken from reference TRBV7-7 and TRBJ1-1, is GAGVSQSPRYKVTKRGQDVTLRCDPISSHATLYWYQQALGQGPEFLTYFNYEAQPDKSGLPSDRFSAERPEGSISTLTIQRTEQRDSAMYRCASSHDTNTEAFFGQGTRLTVV.

This clone was recorded only once. V usage is TRBV7-2 and J usage is TRBJ2-1; D possibly corresponds to TRBD2 (7 bases). Trimming cost V 5 bases and J 2 bases, with 19 bases left between them. This CDR3 spans 17 amino acids. Germline assignment: CDR1 SGHTA and CDR2 FQGNSA. The CDR3 DNA follows: TGTGCCAGCAGCCCCCACCCTAAAGGGGGGGCCTACAATGAGCAGTTCTTC. It translates to CASSPHPKGGAYNEQFF.

The genes are TRBV27 and TRBJ2-7; no reliable D call. Between the trimmed V and J ends, which lost 5 bases and 2 bases, there was a span of 13 bases. The CDR3 length is 14 residues. The germline gives CDR1 MNHEY, CDR2 SMNVEV (reference sequence). The chain's CDR3 is CASSRVASPYEQYF. The CDR3, as DNA: TGTGCCAGCAGTCGTGTGGCCTCACCCTACGAGCAGTACTTC.

This rearrangement joins TRBV7-2 to TRBJ2-7, with 7 positions matching TRBD2. CDR1 and CDR2 (germline): SGHTA, FQGNSA. CDR3 length equals 15 residues. The V segment lost 5 bases and the J segment 4 bases; nucleotides outside the gene matches: 11. CDR3 in DNA: TGTGCCAGCAGCCTCCCGGCGGGACTATTTTACGAGCAGTACTTC. This encodes CASSLPAGLFYEQYF.

The rearrangement uses TRBV19 and TRBJ1-1; the D gene is possibly TRBD1 (5 bases). This CDR3 is built from 15 residues. Trimming removed 5 bases from V and 10 bases from J, with 23 bases in between. The germline CDR1 and CDR2 sequences are LNHDA and SQIVND (reference sequence). CDR3: CASSSGTTSQFGAFF. CDR3 sequence (DNA): TGTGCCAGTAGTTCCGGGACTACGTCCCAATTCGGAGCTTTCTTT.

The V gene is TRBV18, the J gene TRBJ2-7, with D possibly being TRBD1 (8 bases). The CDR3 is 15 residues long. Germline V gene sequence: CDR1 KGHSH, CDR2 LQKENI. Trimming left V 0 bases short and J 6 bases short, with 15 bases between. The CDR3: CASSPPAQGGGEQYF. The CDR3 DNA is TGTGCCAGCTCACCACCGGCACAGGGGGGGGGCGAGCAGTACTTC.

The chain joins TRBV7-3 to TRBJ2-1; maybe TRBD2 (6 bases). In germline, CDR1 is SGHTA, CDR2 FQGTGA. Trimming cost V 5 bases and J 5 bases, with 10 bases left between them. The CDR3 spans 13 residues. The CDR3 loop reads CASSPGLNNEQFF. CDR3 bases: TGTGCCAGCAGCCCGGGACTCAACAATGAGCAGTTCTTC.

V gene TRBV28 combines with J gene TRBJ1-1; a possible D gene is TRBD1 (6 bases). V was clipped by 2 bases and J by 3 bases, with 7 bases between them. This CDR3 contains 13 residues. Germline CDR1 is MDHEN and CDR2 is SYDVKM. The CDR3 reads CASSLHRDTEAFF. Here the CDR3 DNA reads TGTGCCAGCAGTTTACACAGGGACACTGAAGCTTTCTTT.

The J gene is TRBJ2-3, the V gene TRBV5-1; TRBD1 aligns across 9 bases. CDR3 size: 17 residues. Trimming took 4 bases from V and 4 from J; bases not matched to a gene: 13. The germline gives CDR1 SGHRS, CDR2 YFSETQ. The CDR3 coding sequence is TGCGCCAGCAGCCGCTCCCCGCCGGGACAGGGCGCAGATACGCAGTATTTT. Its protein is CASSRSPPGQGADTQYF. The whole variable domain, filled in from reference TRBV5-1 and TRBJ2-3, reads KAGVTQTPRYLIKTRGQQVTLSCSPISGHRSVSWYQQTPGQGLQFLFEYFSETQRNKGNFPGRFSGRQFSNSRSEMNVSTLELGDSALYLCASSRSPPGQGADTQYFGPGTRLTVL.

J is TRBJ2-5 and V is TRBV7-3, with 11 bases lining up with TRBD1. In germline, CDR1 is SGHTA, CDR2 FQGTGA. This CDR3 region has 15 residues. Trimming took 5 bases from V and 5 from J; bases not matched to a gene: 7. This chain's CDR3 is CASSARTGGDETQYF. For the CDR3, the DNA is TGTGCCAGCAGCGCCCGGACAGGGGGCGACGAGACCCAGTACTTC.

The chain recombines TRBV5-5 with TRBJ1-2; TRBD1 aligns across 9 bases. CDR1 and CDR2 (germline): SGHKS, YYEKEE (reference sequence). V gave up 6 bases and J gave up 8 bases; unmatched junction bases: 5. The CDR3 has 12 amino acids. The CDR3 protein is CASTRTGEGYTF. CDR3 DNA sequence: TGTGCCAGCACCCGGACAGGGGAGGGCTACACCTTC.

J is TRBJ2-2 and V is TRBV18, with 7 bases identical to TRBD1. The germline V gene encodes CDR1 KGHSH and CDR2 LQKENI. J gave up 1 base and V 3 bases, and 2 bases lay outside the gene matches. There are 15 residues in the CDR3. The CDR3 DNA sequence: TGTGCCAGCTCACCGCCAGGGGGGAACACCGGGGAGCTGTTTTTT. This codes for CASSPPGGNTGELFF.

This chain connects TRBV5-4 to TRBJ1-1, with a weak D call TRBD1 (6 bases). The V and J ends lost 0 bases and 0 bases respectively, with 9 bases between them. Per germline, CDR1 SGHNT and CDR2 YYREEE (reference sequence). The length of the CDR3 is 15 residues. CDR3 nucleotide sequence: TGTGCCAGCAGCTTGGTCGGACAGATGAACACTGAAGCTTTCTTT. Its protein is CASSLVGQMNTEAFF.

The V and J genes are TRBV7-2 and TRBJ1-1, with D perhaps TRBD1 (5 bases). Trimming took off 5 bases at V and 5 bases at J, with 24 bases between the two ends. Germline V lookup: CDR1 SGHTA, CDR2 FQGNSA. The CDR3 contains 17 residues. In nucleotides, the CDR3 is TGTGCCAGCAGCCTAGGCGGGGTCCAGGGTGGCGGAACTGAAGCTTTCTTT. This sequence encodes CASSLGGVQGGGTEAFF.